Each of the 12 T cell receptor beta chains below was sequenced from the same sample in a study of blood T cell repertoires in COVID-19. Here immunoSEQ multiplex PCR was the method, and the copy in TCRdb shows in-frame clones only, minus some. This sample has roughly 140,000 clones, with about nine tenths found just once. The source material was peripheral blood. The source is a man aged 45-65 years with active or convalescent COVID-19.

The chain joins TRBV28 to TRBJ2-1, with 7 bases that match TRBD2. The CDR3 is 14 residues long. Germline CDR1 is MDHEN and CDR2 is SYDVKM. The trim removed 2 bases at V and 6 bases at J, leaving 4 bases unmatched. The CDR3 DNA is TGTGCCAGCAGTTTACGTCTAGCGGTCAATGAGCAGTTCTTC. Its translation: CASSLRLAVNEQFF.

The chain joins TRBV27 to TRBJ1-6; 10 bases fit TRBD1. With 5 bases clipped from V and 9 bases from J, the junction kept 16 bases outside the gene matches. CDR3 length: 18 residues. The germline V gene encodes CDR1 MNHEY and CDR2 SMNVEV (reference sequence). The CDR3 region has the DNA TGTGCCAGCAGTCCACGGTCGACAGGGGGCGCCTGGGGTTCACCCCTCCACTTT. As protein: CASSPRSTGGAWGSPLHF.

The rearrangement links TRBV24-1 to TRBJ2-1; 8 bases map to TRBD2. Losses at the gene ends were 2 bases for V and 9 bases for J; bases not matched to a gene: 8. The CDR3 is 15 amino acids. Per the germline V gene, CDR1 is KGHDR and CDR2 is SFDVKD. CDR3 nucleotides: TGTGCCACCAGTGATTCCCGGGGAGCGGGAGTTGAGCAGTTCTTC. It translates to CATSDSRGAGVEQFF.

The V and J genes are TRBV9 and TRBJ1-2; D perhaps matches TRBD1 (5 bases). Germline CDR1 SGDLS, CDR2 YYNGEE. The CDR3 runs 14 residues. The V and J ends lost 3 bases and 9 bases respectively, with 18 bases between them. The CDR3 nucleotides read TGTGCCAGCAGCGGTAGCCGGGGGGAAGTTCGCTACACCTTC. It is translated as CASSGSRGEVRYTF.

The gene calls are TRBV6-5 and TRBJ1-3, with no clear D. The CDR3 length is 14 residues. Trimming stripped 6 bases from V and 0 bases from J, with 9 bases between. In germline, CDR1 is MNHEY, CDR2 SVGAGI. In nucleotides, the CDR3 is TGTGCCAGCAGAGGCCCGGGCTCTGGAAACACCATATATTTT. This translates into CASRGPGSGNTIYF.

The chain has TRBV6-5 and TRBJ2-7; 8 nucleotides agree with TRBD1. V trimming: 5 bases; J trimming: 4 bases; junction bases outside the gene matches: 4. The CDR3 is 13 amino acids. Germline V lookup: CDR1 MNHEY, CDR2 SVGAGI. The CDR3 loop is CASSLGQGYEQYF. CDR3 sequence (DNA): TGTGCCAGCAGTCTCGGACAGGGTTACGAGCAGTACTTC.

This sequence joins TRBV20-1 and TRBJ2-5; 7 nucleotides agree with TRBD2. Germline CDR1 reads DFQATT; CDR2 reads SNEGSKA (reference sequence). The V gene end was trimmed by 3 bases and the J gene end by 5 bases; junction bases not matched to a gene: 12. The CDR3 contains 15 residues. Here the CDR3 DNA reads TGCAGTGCTAGTGGGAGGGCAGGGAGTAGGGAGACCCAGTACTTC. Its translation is CSASGRAGSRETQYF.

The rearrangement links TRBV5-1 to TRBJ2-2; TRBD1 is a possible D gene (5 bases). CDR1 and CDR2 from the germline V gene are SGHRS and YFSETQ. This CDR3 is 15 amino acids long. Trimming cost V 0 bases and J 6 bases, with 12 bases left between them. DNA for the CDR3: TGCGCCAGCAGCTTGGGGCAGGGCCGCCCCGGGGAGCTGTTTTTT. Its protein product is CASSLGQGRPGELFF.

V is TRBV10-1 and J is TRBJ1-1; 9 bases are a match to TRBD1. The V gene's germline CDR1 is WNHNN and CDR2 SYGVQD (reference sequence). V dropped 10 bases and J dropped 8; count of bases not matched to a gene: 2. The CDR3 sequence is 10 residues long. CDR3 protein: CAIGTGEAFF. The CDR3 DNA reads TGCGCCATCGGGACAGGGGAAGCTTTCTTT.

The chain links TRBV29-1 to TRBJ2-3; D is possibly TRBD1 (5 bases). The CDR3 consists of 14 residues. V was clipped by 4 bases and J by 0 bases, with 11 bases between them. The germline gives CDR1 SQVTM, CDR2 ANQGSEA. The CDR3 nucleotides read TGCAGCGTTGTAAGCAGGGATAGCACAGATACGCAGTATTTT. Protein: CSVVSRDSTDTQYF.

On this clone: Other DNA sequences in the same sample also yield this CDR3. Written as DNA, the CDR3 is TGTGCCAGCAGCTTTGACAGGGGAACAGATACGCAGTATTTT. Its translation: CASSFDRGTDTQYF. The chain has TRBV5-8 and TRBJ2-3; 8 positions match TRBD1. Germline CDR1 SGHTS, CDR2 YDEGEE. Germline trimming cut 2 bases from V and 3 bases from J; bases unmatched to any gene: 2. This CDR3 is built from 14 residues.

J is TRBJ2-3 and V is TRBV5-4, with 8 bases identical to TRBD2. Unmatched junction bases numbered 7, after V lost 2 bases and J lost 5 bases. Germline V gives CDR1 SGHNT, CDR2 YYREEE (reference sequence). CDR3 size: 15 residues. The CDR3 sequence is CASSLGGRRGDTQYF. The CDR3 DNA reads TGTGCCAGCAGCTTAGGCGGGAGGAGGGGAGATACGCAGTATTTT.